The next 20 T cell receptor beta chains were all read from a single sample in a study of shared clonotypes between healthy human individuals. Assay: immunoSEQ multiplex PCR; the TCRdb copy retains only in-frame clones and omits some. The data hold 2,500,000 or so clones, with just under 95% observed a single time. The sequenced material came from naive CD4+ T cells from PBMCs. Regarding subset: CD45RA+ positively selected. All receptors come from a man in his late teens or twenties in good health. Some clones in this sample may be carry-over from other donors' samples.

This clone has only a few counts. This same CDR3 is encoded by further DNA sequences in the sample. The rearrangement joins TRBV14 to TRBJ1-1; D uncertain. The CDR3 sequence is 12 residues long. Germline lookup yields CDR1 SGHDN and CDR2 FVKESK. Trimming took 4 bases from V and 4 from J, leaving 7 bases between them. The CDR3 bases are TGTGCCAGCAGCCCCCAGTCCACTGAAGCTTTCTTT. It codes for CASSPQSTEAFF.

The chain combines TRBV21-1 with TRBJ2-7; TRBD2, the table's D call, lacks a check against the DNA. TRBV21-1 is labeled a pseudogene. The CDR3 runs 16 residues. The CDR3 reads CASSQSGGQSSYEQYF. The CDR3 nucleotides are TGTGCCAGCAGCCAAAGCGGGGGACAGAGCTCCTACGAGCAGTACTTC.

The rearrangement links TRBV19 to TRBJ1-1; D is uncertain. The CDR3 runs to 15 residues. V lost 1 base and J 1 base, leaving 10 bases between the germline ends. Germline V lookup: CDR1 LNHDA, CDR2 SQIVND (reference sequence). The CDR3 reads CASSIGYGPNTEAFF. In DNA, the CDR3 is TGTGCCAGTAGTATAGGGTACGGCCCGAACACTGAAGCTTTCTTT.

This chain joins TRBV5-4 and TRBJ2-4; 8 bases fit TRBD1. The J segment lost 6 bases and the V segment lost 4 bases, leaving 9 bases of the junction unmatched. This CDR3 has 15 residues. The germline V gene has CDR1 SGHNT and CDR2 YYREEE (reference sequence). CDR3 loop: CASSRTGTQANIQYF. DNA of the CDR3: TGTGCCAGCAGCCGGACAGGGACTCAAGCAAACATTCAGTACTTC. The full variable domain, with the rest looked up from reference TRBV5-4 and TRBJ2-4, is ETGVTQSPTHLIKTRGQQVTLRCSSQSGHNTVSWYQQALGQGPQFIFQYYREEENGRGNFPPRFSGLQFPNYSSELNVNALELDDSALYLCASSRTGTQANIQYFGAGTRLSVL.

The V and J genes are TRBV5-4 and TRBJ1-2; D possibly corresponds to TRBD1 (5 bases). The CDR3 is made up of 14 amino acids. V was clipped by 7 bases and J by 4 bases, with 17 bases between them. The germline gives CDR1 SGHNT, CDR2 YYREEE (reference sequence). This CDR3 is CASGRWGSAYGYTF. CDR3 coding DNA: TGTGCCAGCGGGCGTTGGGGGTCGGCCTATGGCTACACCTTC.

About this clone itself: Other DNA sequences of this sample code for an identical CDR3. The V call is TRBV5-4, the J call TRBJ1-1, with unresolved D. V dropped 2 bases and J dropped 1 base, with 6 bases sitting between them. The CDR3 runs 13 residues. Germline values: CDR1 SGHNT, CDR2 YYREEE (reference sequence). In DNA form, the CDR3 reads TGTGCCAGCAGCTTAGATCGGAACACTGAAGCTTTCTTT. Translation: CASSLDRNTEAFF.

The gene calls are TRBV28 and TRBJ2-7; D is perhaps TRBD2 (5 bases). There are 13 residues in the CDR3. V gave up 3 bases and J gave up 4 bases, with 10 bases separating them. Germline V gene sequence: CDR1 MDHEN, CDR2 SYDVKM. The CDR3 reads CASSFPGFYEQYF. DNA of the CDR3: TGTGCCAGCAGTTTCCCGGGGTTTTACGAGCAGTACTTC.

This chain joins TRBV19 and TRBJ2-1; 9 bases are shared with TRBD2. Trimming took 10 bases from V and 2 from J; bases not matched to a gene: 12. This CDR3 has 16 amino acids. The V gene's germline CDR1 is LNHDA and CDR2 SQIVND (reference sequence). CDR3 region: CATTLGLASPYNEQFF. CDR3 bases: TGTGCCACCACACTCGGACTAGCGTCCCCCTACAATGAGCAGTTCTTC.

The CDR3 region has the DNA TGTGCCAGCAGGGGACTAGCGGGAGTAAATGAGCAGTTCTTC. It specifies CASRGLAGVNEQFF. This chain links TRBV28 with TRBJ2-1, with TRBD2 matching over 14 bases. V lost 6 bases, J lost 7 bases, and 2 bases stayed unmatched. The CDR3 extends over 14 amino acids. Germline V gives CDR1 MDHEN, CDR2 SYDVKM.

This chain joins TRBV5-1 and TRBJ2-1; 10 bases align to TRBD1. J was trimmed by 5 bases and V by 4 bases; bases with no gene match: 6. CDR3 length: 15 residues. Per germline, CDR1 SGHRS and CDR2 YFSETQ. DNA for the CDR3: TGCGCCAGCAGCAACCCGGGACAGGGGAACAATGAGCAGTTCTTC. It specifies CASSNPGQGNNEQFF.

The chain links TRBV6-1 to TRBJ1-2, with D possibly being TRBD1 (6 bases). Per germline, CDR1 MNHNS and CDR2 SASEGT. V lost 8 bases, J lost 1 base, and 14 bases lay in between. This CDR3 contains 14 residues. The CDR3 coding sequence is TGTGCCAGCCCCGCGGGGGGCATTAACTATGGCTACACCTTC. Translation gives CASPAGGINYGYTF.

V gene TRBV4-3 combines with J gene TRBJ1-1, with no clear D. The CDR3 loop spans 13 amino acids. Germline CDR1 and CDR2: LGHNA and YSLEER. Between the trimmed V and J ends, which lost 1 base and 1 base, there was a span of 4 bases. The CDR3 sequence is CASSQVANTEAFF. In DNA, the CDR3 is TGCGCCAGCAGCCAAGTCGCGAACACTGAAGCTTTCTTT.

The CDR3 here is CASSWGSGSIQYF. CDR3 DNA sequence: TGTGCCAGCAGTTGGGGGTCGGGTAGTATTCAGTACTTC. V is TRBV6-5 and J is TRBJ2-4, with D possibly being TRBD1 or TRBD2 (5 bases each). V lost 4 bases to trimming and J lost 10 bases, with 14 bases between them. CDR3 length: 13 residues. Germline CDR1 MNHEY, CDR2 SVGAGI.

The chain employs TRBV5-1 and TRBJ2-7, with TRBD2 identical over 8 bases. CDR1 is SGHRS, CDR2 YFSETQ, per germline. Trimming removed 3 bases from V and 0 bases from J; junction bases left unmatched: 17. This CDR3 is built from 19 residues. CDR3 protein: CASSWGGRELADSSYEQYF. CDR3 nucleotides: TGCGCCAGCAGCTGGGGGGGCCGGGAACTAGCGGATAGCTCCTACGAGCAGTACTTC. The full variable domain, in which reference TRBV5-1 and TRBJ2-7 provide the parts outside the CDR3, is KAGVTQTPRYLIKTRGQQVTLSCSPISGHRSVSWYQQTPGQGLQFLFEYFSETQRNKGNFPGRFSGRQFSNSRSEMNVSTLELGDSALYLCASSWGGRELADSSYEQYFGPGTRLTVT.

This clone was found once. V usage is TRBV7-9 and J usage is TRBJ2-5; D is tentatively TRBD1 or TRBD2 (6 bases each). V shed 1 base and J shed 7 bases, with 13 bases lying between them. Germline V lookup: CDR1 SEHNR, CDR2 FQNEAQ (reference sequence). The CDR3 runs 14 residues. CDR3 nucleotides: TGTGCCAGCAGCTTAGTAAACAGGGACTCGACCCAGTACTTC. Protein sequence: CASSLVNRDSTQYF.

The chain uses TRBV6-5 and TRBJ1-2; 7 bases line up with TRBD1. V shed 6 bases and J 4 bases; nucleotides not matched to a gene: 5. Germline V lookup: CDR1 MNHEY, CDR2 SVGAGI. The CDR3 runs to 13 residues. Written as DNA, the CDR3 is TGTGCCAGCAGAGTCGGGACAGTCTATGGCTACACCTTC. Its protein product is CASRVGTVYGYTF.

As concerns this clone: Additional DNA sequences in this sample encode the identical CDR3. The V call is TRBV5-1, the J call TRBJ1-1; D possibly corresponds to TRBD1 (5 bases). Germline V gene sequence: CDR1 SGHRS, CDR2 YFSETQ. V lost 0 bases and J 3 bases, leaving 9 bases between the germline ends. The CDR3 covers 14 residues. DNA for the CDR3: TGCGCCAGCAGCTTGGGGGGCGGGGACACTGAAGCTTTCTTT. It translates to CASSLGGGDTEAFF.

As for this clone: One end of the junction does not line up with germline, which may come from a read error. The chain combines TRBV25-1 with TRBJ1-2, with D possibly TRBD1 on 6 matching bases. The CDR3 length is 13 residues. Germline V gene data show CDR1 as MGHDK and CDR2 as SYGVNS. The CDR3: CASNSQGNYGCTF. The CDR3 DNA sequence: TGTGCCAGCAATTCACAGGGAAATTATGGCTGCACCTTC.

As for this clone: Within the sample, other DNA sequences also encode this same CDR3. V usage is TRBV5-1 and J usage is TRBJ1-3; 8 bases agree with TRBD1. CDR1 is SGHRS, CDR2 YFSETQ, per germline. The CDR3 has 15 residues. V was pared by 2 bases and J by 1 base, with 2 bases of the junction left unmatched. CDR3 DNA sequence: TGCGCCAGCAGCTTACAGGGGGGGTCTGGAAACACCATATATTTT. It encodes CASSLQGGSGNTIYF.

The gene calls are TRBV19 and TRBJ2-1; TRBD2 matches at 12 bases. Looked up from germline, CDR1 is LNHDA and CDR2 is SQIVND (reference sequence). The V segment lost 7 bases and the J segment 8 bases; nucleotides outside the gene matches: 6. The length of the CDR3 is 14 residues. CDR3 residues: CASKRTSGIDEQFF. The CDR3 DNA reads TGTGCCAGTAAGAGGACTAGCGGGATCGATGAGCAGTTCTTC.